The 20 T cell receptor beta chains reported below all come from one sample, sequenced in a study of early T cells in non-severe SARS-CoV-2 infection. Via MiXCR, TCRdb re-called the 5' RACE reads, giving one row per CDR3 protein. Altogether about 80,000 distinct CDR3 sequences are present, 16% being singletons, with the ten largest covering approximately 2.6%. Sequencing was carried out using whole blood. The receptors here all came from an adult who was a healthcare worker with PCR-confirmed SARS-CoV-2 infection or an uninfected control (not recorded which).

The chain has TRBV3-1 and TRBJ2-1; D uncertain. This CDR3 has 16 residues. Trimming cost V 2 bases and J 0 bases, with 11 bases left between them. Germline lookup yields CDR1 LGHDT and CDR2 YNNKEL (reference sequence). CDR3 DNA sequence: TGTGCCAGCAGCCAATCACCGGGTGGCTCCTACAATGAGCAGTTCTTC. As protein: CASSQSPGGSYNEQFF.

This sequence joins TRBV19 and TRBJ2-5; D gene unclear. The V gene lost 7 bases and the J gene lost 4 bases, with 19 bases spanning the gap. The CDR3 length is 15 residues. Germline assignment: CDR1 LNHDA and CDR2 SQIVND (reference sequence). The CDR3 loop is CASTAMGKGGETQYF. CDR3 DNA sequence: TGTGCCAGTACCGCGATGGGGAAAGGCGGAGAGACCCAGTACTTC.

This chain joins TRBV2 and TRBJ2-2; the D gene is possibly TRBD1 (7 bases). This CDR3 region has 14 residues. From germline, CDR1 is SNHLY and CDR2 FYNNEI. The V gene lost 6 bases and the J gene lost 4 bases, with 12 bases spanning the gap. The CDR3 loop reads CASRAGGGTGELFF. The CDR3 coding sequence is TGTGCCAGCAGGGCAGGGGGAGGCACCGGGGAGCTGTTTTTT.

CDR3 nucleotide sequence: TGCAGCGCCGCCGGACAGGGGGCAATAAACACTGAAGCTTTCTTT. Protein sequence: CSAAGQGAINTEAFF. The chain employs TRBV29-1 and TRBJ1-1; 11 positions match TRBD1. The germline V gene has CDR1 SQVTM and CDR2 ANQGSEA. CDR3 size: 15 residues. V was pared by 7 bases and J by 2 bases, with 9 bases of the junction left unmatched.

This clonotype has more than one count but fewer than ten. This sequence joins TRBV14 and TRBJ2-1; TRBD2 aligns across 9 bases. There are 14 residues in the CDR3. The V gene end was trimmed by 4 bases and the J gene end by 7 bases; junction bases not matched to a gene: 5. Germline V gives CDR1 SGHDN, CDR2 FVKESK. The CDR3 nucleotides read TGTGCCAGCAGCCCTGGCGGGGGGGTGAATGAGCAGTTCTTC. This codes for CASSPGGGVNEQFF.

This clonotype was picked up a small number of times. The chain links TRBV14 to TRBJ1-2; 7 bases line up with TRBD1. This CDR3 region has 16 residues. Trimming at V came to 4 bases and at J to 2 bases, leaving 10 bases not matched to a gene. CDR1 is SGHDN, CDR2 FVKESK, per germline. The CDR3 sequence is CASSRSLVQGNYGYTF. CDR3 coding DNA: TGTGCCAGCAGCCGATCCCTGGTACAGGGGAACTATGGCTACACCTTC.

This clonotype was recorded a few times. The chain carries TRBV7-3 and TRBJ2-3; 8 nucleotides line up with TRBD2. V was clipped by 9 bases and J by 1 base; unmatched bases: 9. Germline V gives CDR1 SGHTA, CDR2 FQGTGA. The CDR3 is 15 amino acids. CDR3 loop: CASTGGDMGTDTQYF. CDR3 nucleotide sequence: TGTGCCAGTACCGGGGGGGACATGGGCACAGATACGCAGTATTTT.

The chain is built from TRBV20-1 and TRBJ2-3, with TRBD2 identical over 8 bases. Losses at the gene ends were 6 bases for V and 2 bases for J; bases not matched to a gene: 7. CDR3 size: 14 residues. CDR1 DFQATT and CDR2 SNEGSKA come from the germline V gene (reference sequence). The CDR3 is CSAITSGLTDTQYF. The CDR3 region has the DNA TGCAGTGCGATTACTAGCGGACTCACAGATACGCAGTATTTT.

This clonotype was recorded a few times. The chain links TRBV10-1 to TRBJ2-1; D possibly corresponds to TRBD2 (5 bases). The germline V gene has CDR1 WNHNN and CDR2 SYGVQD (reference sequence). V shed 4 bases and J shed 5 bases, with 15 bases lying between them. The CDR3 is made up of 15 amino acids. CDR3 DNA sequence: TGCGCCAGCAGTGGGACTTCTGTCGGGGACAATGAGCAGTTCTTC. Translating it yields CASSGTSVGDNEQFF.

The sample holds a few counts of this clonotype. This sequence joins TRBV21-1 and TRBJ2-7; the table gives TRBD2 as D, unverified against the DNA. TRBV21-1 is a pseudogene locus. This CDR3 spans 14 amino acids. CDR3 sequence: CASSSTSERYEQYF. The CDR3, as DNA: TGTGCCAGCAGCTCCACCTCCGAGAGGTACGAGCAGTACTTC.

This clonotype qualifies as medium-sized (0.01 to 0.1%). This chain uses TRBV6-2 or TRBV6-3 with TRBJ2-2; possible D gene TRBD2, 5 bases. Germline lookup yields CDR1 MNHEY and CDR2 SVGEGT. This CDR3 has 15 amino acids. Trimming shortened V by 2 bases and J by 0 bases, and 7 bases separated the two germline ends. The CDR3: CASSYIAPNTGELFF. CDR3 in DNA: TGTGCCAGCAGTTACATAGCGCCGAACACCGGGGAGCTGTTTTTT.

Written as DNA, the CDR3 is TGTGCCAGCAGCCCTTCCGAGGGGGCGAGGGTCACTGAAGCTTTCTTT. This encodes CASSPSEGARVTEAFF. The chain links TRBV13 to TRBJ1-1; 7 bases fit TRBD1. Looked up from germline, CDR1 is PRHDT and CDR2 is FYEKMQ (reference sequence). J gave up 4 bases and V 5 bases, and 13 bases lay outside the gene matches. The CDR3 extends over 16 amino acids.

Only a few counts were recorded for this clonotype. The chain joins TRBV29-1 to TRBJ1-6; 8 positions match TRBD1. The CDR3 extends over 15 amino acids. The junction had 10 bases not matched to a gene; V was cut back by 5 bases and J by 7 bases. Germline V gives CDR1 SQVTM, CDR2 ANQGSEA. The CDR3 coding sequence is TGCAGCGTTCGGGATGGACAGGGTAACAATTCACCCCTCCACTTT. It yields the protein CSVRDGQGNNSPLHF.

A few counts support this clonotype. The CDR3 sequence: CASSERSLSPSGGYTF. Written as DNA, the CDR3 is TGTGCCAGCAGTGAACGATCCCTGTCCCCTTCAGGTGGCTACACCTTC. This chain uses TRBV6-1 with TRBJ1-2; the D is unclear. The CDR3 sequence is 16 residues long. The germline CDR1 and CDR2 sequences are MNHNS and SASEGT. Trimming took off 2 bases at V and 7 bases at J, with 20 bases between the two ends.

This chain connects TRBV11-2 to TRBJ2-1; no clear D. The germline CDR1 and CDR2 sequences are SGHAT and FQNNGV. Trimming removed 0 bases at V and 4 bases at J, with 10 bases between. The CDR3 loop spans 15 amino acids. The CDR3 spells CASSLEGGIYNEQFF. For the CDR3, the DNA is TGTGCCAGCAGCTTAGAAGGCGGTATATACAATGAGCAGTTCTTC.

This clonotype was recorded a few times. DNA of the CDR3: TGTGCCAGCAGCTCAATAGAGGGGTATGGCTACACCTTC. This translates into CASSSIEGYGYTF. V usage is TRBV5-5 and J usage is TRBJ1-2; TRBD1 might be the D (5 bases). Germline values: CDR1 SGHKS, CDR2 YYEKEE (reference sequence). This CDR3 has 13 residues. V was pared by 3 bases and J by 5 bases, with 11 bases between.

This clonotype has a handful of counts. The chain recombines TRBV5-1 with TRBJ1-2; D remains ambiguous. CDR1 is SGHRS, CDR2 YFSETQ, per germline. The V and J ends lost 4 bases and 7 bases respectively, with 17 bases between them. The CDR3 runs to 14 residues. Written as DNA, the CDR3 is TGCGCCAGCAGCCTAGCCTTCAGGCTCGGTGGCTACACCTTC. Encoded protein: CASSLAFRLGGYTF.

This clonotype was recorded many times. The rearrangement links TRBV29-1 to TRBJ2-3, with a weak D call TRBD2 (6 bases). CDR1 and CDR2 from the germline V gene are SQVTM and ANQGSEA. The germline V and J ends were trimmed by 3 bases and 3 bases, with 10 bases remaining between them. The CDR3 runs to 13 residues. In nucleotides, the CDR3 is TGCAGCGTTGACGTGGGGGGAACAGATACGCAGTATTTT. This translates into CSVDVGGTDTQYF.

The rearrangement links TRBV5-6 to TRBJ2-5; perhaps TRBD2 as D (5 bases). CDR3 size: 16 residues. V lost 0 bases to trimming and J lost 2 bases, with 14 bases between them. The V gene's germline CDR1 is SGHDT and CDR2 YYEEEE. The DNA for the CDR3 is TGTGCCAGCAGCTTGGGACTGGACTCCAGTCAAGAGACCCAGTACTTC. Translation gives CASSLGLDSSQETQYF.

The CDR3 DNA reads TGCGCCAGCAGCTTTTTTTCGACAGGGGGCTCCGGGGAGCTGTTTTTT. Amino acids: CASSFFSTGGSGELFF. This chain connects TRBV5-1 to TRBJ2-2, with TRBD1 matching 10 bases. The V segment lost 2 bases and the J segment 6 bases; nucleotides outside the gene matches: 7. The CDR3 is 16 residues long. CDR1 and CDR2 (germline): SGHRS, YFSETQ.